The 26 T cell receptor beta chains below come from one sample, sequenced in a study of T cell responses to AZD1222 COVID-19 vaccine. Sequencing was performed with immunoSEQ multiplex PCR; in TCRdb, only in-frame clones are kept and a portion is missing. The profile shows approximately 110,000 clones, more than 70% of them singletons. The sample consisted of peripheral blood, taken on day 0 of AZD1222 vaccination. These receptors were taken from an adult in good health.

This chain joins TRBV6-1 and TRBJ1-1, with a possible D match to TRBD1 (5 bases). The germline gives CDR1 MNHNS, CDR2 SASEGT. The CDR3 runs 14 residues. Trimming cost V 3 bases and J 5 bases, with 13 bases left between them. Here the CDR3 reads CASSDGTEGTEAFF. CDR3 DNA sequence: TGTGCCAGCAGTGACGGGACGGAGGGGACTGAAGCTTTCTTT.

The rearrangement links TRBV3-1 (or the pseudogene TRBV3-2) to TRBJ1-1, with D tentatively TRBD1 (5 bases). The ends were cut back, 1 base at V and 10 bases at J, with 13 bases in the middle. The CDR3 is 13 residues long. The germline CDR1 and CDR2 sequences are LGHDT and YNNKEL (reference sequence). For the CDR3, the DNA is TGTGCCAGCAGCCAAGTAATTCGGCAGGGAGCTTTCTTT. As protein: CASSQVIRQGAFF.

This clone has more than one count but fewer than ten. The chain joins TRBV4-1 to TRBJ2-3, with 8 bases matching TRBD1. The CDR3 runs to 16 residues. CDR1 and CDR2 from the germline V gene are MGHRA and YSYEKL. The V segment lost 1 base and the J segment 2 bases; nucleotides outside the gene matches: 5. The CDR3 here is CASSQGTGMSTDTQYF. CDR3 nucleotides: TGCGCCAGCAGCCAAGGGACAGGGATGTCCACAGATACGCAGTATTTT.

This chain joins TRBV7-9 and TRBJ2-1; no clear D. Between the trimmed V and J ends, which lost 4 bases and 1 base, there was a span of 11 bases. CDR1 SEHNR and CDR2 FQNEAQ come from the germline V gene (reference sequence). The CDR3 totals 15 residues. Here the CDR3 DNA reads TGTGCCAGCAGCTCCTTATCCGAATCCTACAATGAGCAGTTCTTC. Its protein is CASSSLSESYNEQFF.

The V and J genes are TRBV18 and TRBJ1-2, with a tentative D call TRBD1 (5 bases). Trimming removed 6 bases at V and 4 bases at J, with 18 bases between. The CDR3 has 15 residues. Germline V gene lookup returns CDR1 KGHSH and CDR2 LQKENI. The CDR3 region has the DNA TGTGCCAGCTCCCGGGGCGGAATGGAGGTCTATGGCTACACCTTC. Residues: CASSRGGMEVYGYTF. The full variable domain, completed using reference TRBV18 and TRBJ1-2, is NAGVMQNPRHLVRRRGQEARLRCSPMKGHSHVYWYRQLPEEGLKFMVYLQKENIIDESGMPKERFSAEFPKEGPSILRIQQVVRGDSAAYFCASSRGGMEVYGYTFGSGTRLTVV.

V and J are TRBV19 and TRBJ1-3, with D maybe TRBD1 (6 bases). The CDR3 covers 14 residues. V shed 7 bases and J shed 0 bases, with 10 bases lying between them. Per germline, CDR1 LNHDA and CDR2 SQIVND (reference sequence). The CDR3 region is CASNTDSSGNTIYF. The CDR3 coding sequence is TGTGCCAGTAACACGGACAGCTCTGGAAACACCATATATTTT.

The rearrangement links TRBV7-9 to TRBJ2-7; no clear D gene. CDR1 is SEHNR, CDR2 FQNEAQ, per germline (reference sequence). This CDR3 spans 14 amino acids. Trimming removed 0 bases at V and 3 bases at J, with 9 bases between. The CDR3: CASSLALGYYEQYF. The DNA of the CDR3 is TGTGCCAGCAGCTTAGCGCTCGGGTACTACGAGCAGTACTTC.

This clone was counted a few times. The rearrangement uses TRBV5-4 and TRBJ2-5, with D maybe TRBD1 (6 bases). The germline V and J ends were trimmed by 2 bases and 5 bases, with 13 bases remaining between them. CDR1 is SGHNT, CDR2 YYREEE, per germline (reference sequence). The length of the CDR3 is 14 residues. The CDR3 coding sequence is TGTGCCAGCAGCTTAATGGGGGCCGGGGAGACCCAGTACTTC. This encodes CASSLMGAGETQYF.

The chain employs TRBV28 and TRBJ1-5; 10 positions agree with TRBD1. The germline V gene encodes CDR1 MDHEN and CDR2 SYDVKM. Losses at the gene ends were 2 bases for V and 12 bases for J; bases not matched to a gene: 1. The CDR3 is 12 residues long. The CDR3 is CASSLRDRGQHF. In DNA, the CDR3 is TGTGCCAGCAGTTTAAGGGACAGGGGCCAGCATTTT.

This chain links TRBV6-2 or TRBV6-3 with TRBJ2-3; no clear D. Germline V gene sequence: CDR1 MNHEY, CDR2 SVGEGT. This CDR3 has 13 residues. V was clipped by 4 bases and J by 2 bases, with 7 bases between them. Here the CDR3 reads CASSSSATDTQYF. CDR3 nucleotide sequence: TGTGCCAGCAGTTCCTCAGCCACAGATACGCAGTATTTT.

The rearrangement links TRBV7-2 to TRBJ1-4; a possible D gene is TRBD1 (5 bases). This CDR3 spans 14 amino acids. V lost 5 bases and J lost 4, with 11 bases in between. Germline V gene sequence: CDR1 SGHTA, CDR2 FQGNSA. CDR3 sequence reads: CASSLRQYNEKLFF. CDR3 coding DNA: TGTGCCAGCAGCCTCCGACAGTATAATGAAAAACTGTTTTTT. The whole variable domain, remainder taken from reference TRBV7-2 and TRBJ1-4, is GAGVSQSPSNKVTEKGKDVELRCDPISGHTALYWYRQSLGQGLEFLIYFQGNSAPDKSGLPSDRFSAERTGGSVSTLTIQRTQQEDSAVYLCASSLRQYNEKLFFGSGTQLSVL.

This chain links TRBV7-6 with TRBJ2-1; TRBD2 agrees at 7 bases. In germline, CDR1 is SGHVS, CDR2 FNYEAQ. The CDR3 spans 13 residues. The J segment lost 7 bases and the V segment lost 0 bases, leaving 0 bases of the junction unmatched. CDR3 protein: CASSLAGRNEQFF. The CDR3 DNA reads TGTGCCAGCAGCTTAGCCGGGAGGAATGAGCAGTTCTTC.

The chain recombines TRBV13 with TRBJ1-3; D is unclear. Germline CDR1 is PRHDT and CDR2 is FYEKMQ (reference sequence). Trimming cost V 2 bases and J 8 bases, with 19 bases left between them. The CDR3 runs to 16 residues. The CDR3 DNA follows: TGTGCCAGCAGCTTAATCCCGGGTGGCTCGGCGGACACCATATATTTT. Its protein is CASSLIPGGSADTIYF.

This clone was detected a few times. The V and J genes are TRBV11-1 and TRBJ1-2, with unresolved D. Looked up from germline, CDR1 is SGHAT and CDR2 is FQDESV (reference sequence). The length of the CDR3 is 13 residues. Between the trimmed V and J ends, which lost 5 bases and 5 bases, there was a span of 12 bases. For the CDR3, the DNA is TGTGCCAGCAGCGACCCAGGAAGTTATGGCTACACCTTC. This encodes CASSDPGSYGYTF.

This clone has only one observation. For the CDR3, the DNA is TGTGCCAGAAGTTTTGGGGCGGGGGGCATAATGTATTACAATGAGCAGTTCTTC. It is translated as CARSFGAGGIMYYNEQFF. This chain connects TRBV5-3 to TRBJ2-1, with TRBD2 matching over 8 bases. TRBV5-3 is assigned to the ORF class and has an uncertain function. Trimming removed 5 bases from V and 4 bases from J; junction bases left unmatched: 17. This CDR3 has 18 amino acids.

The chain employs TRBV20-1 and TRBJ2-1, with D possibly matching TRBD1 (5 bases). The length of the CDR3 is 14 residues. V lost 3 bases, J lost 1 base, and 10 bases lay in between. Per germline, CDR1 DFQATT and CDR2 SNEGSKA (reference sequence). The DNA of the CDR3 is TGCAGTGCTAGTTCGTGGACATCCTACAATGAGCAGTTCTTC. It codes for CSASSWTSYNEQFF.

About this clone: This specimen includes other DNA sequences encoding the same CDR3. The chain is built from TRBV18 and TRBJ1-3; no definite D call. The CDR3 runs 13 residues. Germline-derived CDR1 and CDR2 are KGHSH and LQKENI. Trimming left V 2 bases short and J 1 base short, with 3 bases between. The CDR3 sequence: CASSPGSGNTIYF. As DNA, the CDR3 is TGTGCCAGCTCACCAGGGTCTGGAAACACCATATATTTT.

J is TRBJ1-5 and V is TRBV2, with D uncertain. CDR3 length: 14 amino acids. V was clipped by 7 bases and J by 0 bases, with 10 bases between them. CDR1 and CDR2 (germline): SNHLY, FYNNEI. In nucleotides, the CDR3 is TGTGCCAGCAACGGGGAGTATAGCAATCAGCCCCAGCATTTT. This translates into CASNGEYSNQPQHF.

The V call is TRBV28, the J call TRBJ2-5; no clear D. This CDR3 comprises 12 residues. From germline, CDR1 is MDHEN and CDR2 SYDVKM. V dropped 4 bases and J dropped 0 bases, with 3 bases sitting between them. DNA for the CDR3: TGTGCCAGCAGTTCCGACCAAGAGACCCAGTACTTC. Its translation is CASSSDQETQYF.

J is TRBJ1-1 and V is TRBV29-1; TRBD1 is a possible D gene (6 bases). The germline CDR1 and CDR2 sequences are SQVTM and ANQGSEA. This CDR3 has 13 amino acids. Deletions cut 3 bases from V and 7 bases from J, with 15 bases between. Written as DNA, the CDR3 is TGCAGCGTTGAGGGACATAAGGTGGGTGAAGCTTTCTTT. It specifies CSVEGHKVGEAFF.

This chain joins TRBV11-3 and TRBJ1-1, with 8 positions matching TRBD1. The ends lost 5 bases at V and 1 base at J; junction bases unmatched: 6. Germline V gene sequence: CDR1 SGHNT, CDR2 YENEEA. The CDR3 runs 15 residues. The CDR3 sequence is CASSPGQGKNTEAFF. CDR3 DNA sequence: TGTGCCAGCAGCCCAGGACAGGGCAAGAACACTGAAGCTTTCTTT.

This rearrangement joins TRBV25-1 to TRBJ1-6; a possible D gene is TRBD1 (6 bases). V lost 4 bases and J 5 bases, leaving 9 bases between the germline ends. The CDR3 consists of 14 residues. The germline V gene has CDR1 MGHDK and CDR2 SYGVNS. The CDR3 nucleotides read TGTGCCAGCAGTGGAGGACAGCATAATTCACCCCTCCACTTT. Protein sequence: CASSGGQHNSPLHF.

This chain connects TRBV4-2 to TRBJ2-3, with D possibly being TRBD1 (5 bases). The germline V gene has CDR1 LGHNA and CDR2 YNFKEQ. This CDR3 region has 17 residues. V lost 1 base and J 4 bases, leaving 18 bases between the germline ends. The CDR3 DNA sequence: TGTGCCAGCAGCCAAGTCGAGGTGGCAGGGTGGGCAGATACGCAGTATTTT. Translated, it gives CASSQVEVAGWADTQYF.

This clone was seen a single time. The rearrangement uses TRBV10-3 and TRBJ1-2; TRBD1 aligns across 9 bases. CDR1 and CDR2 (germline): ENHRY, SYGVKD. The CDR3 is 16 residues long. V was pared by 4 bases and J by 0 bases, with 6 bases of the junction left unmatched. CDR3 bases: TGTGCCATCAGTGTTGCGGGACAGGGAGCTAACTATGGCTACACCTTC. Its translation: CAISVAGQGANYGYTF.

CDR3: CASSLRQGEFQPQHF. In nucleotides, the CDR3 is TGTGCCAGCAGCCTGAGGCAGGGAGAGTTTCAGCCCCAGCATTTT. The chain carries TRBV5-8 and TRBJ1-5, with D perhaps matching TRBD1 (5 bases). V shed 4 bases and J shed 6 bases, with 17 bases lying between them. CDR1 and CDR2 (germline): SGHTS, YDEGEE. The CDR3 has 15 amino acids.

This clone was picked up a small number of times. CDR3 DNA sequence: TGTGCCAGCAGTGGGGCAGCCCCAAATGAAGCTTTCTTT. Amino acid sequence: CASSGAAPNEAFF. The chain combines TRBV28 with TRBJ1-1; maybe TRBD1 (5 bases). The CDR3 contains 13 residues. The V gene's germline CDR1 is MDHEN and CDR2 SYDVKM. V was trimmed by 5 bases and J by 7 bases, leaving 14 bases between them.